This entry concerns a single TCR beta chain. This clone was found a few times. It has no known antigen specificity. No base quality information exists; no much larger clone differs at one position. The data belong to a study of PD-1 blockade in mismatch repair-deficient tumors (dated by TCRdb to about 2017). About the investigation overall: Between September 2013 and September 2016, around 91 consecutive patients with about a dozen mismatch repair-deficient cancer types, all previously treated and progressing, were enrolled in the trial. Tumor-associated T cell clones were tracked in the peripheral blood of patients responding to PD-1 blockade by deep sequencing of TCR CDR3 regions. Broader findings and caveats from the paper: Tumor-resident clones, often undetectable in blood before treatment, expanded rapidly after pembrolizumab and then contracted, generally before radiologic responses.

For each enrolled patient, mismatch repair deficiency was established using either polymerase chain reaction or immunohistochemistry. TCR sequencing was carried out for a few patients who responded to pembrolizumab therapy. Pembrolizumab PD-1 blockade was prospectively tested in advanced mismatch repair-deficient cancers, regardless of tissue of origin, in the phase II trial. Peripheral blood T cell samples were collected serially, before PD-1 blockade began and at several time points afterward. Blood sampling times were expressed in weeks after the first pembrolizumab dose. Library creation used the immunoSEQ multiplex PCR assay. Here the immuneACCESS table is served through TCRdb, limited to in-frame sequences with V and J called. Missing clones are a known gap in these copies; in checked studies unresolved V genes cover under half, and the rest lacks a known reason. This sample gives roughly 120,000 clones in total; about 74% of them show up just once. The ten largest clones represent 4.7% of the sample.

The sequence was obtained from an adult with mismatch repair-deficient cancer. The sample in question was peripheral blood, obtained 60 weeks after starting pembrolizumab.

The DNA sequence follows: TGTGCCAGCAGATGGGCAGGTAGTTCCGGGGAGCTGTTTTTT. Its coded protein is CASRWAGSSGELFF. Recombination linked TRBV27 to TRBJ2-2, with the identity of the D gene unclear. The germline V gene (reference sequence) supplies CDR1 MNHEY and CDR2 SMNVEV. The CDR3 spans 14 residues, from the cysteine through the phenylalanine. The kept DNA is CDR3 alone, 42 bases in frame from the first base. V sheds 6 bases and J sheds 6 bases, leaving 14 bases between their ends.